The rows below give T cell receptor beta chains drawn from one sample of a study of blood T cell repertoires in COVID-19. The repertoire was sequenced with immunoSEQ multiplex PCR; TCRdb's copy has only in-frame clones and lacks some. The sample holds 55,000 to 75,000 clones, more than 70% seen once. The source material was peripheral blood. Source of these receptors: a human donor in a cohort sampled during active COVID-19. CDR3s leave out the opening cysteine and the closing phenylalanine or tryptophan.

J | V | CDR3
TRBJ1-3 | TRBV5-1 | ASSLAGLAISGNTIY
TRBJ2-3 | TRBV6-6 | ASSYGASASTDTQY
TRBJ1-1 | TRBV6-5 | ASSLHDRFGRKLS
TRBJ2-6 | TRBV19 | ASTPTGYSGANVLT
TRBJ2-2 | TRBV7-6 | ASSLKYSGNTGELF
TRBJ2-2 | TRBV30 | AWSPRTAGELF
TRBJ1-6 | TRBV9 | ASSEHPGHPSSYNSPLH
TRBJ1-1 | TRBV21-1 | ASSNKGLTGGKERTEAF
TRBJ1-2 | TRBV9 | ASSSPPIPGDT
TRBJ1-3 | TRBV27 | ASSLVGRAGNTIY
TRBJ1-1 | TRBV18 | ASSPLLVAAGVDTEAF
TRBJ2-2 | TRBV18 | ASSRPNTGELF
TRBJ2-1 | TRBV24-1 | ATSDPTSGGGYEQF
TRBJ2-5 | TRBV2 | ASSRDGGETQY
TRBJ2-3 | TRBV11-3 | ASSLGLTSALATQY
TRBJ2-3 | TRBV4-1 | ASTSAAGTDTQY
TRBJ2-1 | TRBV27 | ASSPTPPGHYNEQF
TRBJ2-3 | TRBV7-9 | ASSLSQGADTQY
TRBJ2-1 | TRBV7-8 | ASSLALIVSPNKRYEQF
TRBJ2-1 | TRBV11-2 | ASRPTLGRGPYNEQF
TRBJ2-3 | TRBV19 | ASRDRGRSTDTQY
TRBJ2-3 | TRBV5-1 | ASSLEVGQGTDTQY
TRBJ2-1 | TRBV10-3 | AISEWRAREVRGEQF
TRBJ2-3 | TRBV6-6 | ASSSQELGTDTQY
TRBJ2-6 | TRBV5-1 | ASSLEALAGANVLT
TRBJ1-2 | TRBV7-7 | ASHRFSRGFSSYGYT
TRBJ1-1 | TRBV29-1 | SAKTETPEAF
TRBJ2-3 | TRBV5-1 | ASSSQGGTDTQY
TRBJ2-3 | TRBV11-2 | ASSFGLAGSTDTQY
TRBJ1-6 | TRBV5-1 | ASSGGQGSSPLH
TRBJ2-7 | TRBV6-5 | ASSATSGASYEQY
TRBJ1-1 | TRBV5-4 | ASSSPGGLNTEAF
TRBJ2-7 | TRBV19 | ASSTLSGNSYEQY
TRBJ2-3 | TRBV23-1 | AIDKRGGRSTDTQY
TRBJ2-5 | TRBV12-3/TRBV12-4 | ASSSAPGETQY
TRBJ2-1 | TRBV28 | ASRLGLADYNEQF
TRBJ1-2 | TRBV10-3 | AISGTGHNYGYT
TRBJ2-5 | TRBV7-6 | ASSSPSEGETQY
TRBJ2-1 | TRBV18 | ASSPVGLGYNEQF
TRBJ2-2 | TRBV5-1 | ASSLSGLTTGELF
TRBJ2-3 | TRBV4-2 | ASSQARAGHTDTQY
TRBJ1-1 | TRBV10-3 | AISESTGTEAF
TRBJ2-2 | TRBV11-2 | ASSYTRDRGAGELF
TRBJ2-5 | TRBV6-5 | ASLGPNQETQY
TRBJ2-1 | TRBV9 | ASGEASGQQF
TRBJ1-5 | TRBV2 | ASSERGQGGQPQH
TRBJ1-2 | TRBV18 | ASSAGTGDFYGYT